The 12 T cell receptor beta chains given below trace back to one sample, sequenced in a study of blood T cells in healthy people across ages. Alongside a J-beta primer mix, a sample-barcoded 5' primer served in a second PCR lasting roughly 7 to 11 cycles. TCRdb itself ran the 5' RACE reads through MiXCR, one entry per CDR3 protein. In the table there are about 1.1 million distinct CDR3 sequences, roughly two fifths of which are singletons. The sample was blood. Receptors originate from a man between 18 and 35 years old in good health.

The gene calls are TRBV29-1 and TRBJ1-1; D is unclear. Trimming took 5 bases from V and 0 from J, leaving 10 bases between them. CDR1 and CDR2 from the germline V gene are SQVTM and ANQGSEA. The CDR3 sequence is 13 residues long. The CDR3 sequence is CSVRRMMNTEAFF. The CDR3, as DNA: TGCAGCGTTCGGCGGATGATGAACACTGAAGCTTTCTTT.

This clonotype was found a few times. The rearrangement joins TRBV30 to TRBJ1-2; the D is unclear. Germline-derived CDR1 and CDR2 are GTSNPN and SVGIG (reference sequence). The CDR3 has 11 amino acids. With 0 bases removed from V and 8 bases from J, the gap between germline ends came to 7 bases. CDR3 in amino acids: CAWSVDGGYTF. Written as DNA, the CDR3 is TGTGCCTGGAGTGTGGATGGCGGCTACACCTTC.

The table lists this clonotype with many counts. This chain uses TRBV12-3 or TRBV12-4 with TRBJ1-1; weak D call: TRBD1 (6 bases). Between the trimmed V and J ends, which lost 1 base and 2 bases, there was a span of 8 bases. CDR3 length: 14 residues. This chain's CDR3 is CASSLGQVNTEAFF. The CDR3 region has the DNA TGTGCCAGCAGTTTAGGACAGGTCAACACTGAAGCTTTCTTT.

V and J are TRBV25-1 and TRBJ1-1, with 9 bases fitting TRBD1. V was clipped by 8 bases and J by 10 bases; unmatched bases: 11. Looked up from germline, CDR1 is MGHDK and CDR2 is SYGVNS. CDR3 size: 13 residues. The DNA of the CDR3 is TGTGCCAGCGGCTTGACAGGGGGAGCCGTAGCTTTCTTT. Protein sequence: CASGLTGGAVAFF. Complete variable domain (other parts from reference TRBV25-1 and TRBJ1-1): EADIYQTPRYLVIGTGKKITLECSQTMGHDKMYWYQQDPGMELHLIHYSYGVNSTEKGDLSSESTVSRIRTEHFPLTLESARPSHTSQYLCASGLTGGAVAFFGQGTRLTVV.

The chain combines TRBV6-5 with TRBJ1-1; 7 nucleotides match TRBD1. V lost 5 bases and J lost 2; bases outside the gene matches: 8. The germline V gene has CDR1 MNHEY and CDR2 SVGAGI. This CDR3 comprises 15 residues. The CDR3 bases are TGTGCCAGCAGTCCCAGGGACAGCTTTAACACTGAAGCTTTCTTT. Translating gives CASSPRDSFNTEAFF.

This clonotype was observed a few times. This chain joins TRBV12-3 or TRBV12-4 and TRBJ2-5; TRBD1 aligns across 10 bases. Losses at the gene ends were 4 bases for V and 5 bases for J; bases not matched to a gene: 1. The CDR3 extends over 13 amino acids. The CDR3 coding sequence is TGTGCCAGCAGTTGGACAGGGGGGGAGACCCAGTACTTC. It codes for CASSWTGGETQYF.

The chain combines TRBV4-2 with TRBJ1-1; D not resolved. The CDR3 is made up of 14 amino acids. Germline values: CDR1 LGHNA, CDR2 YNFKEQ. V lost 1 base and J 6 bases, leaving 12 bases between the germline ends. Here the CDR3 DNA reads TGTGCCAGCAGCCAAGTTCACACCCCCGCTGAAGCTTTCTTT. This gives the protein CASSQVHTPAEAFF.

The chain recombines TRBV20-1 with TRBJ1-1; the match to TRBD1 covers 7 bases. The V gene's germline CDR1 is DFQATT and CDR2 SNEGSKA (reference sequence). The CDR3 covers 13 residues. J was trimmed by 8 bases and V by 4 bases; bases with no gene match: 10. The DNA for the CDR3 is TGCAGTGCTACGCTGCAAAGGGGGCTCGAAGCTTTCTTT. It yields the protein CSATLQRGLEAFF.

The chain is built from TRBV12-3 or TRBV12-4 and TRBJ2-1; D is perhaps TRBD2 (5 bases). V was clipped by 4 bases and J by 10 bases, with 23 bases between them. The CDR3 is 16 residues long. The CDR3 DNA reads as TGTGCCAGCAGTTCTATTATCCGAGGAGGTCATGGCGAGCAGTTCTTC. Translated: CASSSIIRGGHGEQFF.

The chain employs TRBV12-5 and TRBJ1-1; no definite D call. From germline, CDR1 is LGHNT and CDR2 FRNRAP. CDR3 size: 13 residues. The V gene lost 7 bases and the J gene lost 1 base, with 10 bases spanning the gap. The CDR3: CASVWERNTEAFF. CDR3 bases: TGTGCTAGTGTCTGGGAGAGGAACACTGAAGCTTTCTTT.

This CDR3 reads CSARDMTSGGGGELFF. In DNA form, the CDR3 reads TGCAGTGCTAGAGATATGACTAGCGGGGGAGGCGGGGAGCTGTTTTTT. The V gene is TRBV20-1, the J gene TRBJ2-2; 12 nucleotides align to TRBD2. V was clipped by 0 bases and J by 7 bases; unmatched bases: 6. The CDR3 is 16 residues long. From germline, CDR1 is DFQATT and CDR2 SNEGSKA (reference sequence).

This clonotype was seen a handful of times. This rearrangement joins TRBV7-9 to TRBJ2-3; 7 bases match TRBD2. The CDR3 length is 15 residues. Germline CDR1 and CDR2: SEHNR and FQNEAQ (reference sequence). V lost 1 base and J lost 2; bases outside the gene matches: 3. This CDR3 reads CASSLVAGDTDTQYF. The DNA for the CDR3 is TGTGCCAGCAGCTTAGTGGCGGGGGACACAGATACGCAGTATTTT.